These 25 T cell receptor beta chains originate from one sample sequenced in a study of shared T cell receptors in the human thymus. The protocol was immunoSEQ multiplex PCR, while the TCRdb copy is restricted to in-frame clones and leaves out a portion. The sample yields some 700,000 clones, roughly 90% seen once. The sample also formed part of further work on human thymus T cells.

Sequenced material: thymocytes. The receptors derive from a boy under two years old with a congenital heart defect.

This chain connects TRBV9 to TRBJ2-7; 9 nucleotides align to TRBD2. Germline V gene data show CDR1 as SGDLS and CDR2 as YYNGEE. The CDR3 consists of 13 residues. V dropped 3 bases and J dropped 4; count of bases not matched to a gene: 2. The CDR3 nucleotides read TGTGCCAGCAGCGGGACTAGCGCGTACGAGCAGTACTTC. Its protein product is CASSGTSAYEQYF.

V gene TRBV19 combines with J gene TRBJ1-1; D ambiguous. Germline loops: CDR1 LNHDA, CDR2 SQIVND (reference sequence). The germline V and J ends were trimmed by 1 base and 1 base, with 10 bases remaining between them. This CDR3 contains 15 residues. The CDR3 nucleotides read TGTGCCAGTAGTATAGCTGCGTTTTCGAACACTGAAGCTTTCTTT. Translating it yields CASSIAAFSNTEAFF.

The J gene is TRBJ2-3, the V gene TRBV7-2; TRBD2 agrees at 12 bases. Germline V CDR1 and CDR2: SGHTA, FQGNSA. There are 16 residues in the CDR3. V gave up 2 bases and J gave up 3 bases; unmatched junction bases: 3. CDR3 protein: CASSLWLAGGTDTQYF. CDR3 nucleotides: TGTGCCAGCAGCTTATGGCTAGCGGGAGGGACAGATACGCAGTATTTT.

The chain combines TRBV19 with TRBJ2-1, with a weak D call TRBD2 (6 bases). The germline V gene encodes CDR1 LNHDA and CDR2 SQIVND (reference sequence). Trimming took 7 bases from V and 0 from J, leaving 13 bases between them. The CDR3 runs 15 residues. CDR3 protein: CASMRDPDSYNEQFF. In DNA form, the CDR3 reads TGTGCCAGTATGCGGGACCCCGACTCCTACAATGAGCAGTTCTTC.

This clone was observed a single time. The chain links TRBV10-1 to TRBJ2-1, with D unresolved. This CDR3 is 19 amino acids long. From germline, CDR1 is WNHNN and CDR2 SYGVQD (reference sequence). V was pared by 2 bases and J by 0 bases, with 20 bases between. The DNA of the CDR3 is TGCGCCAGCAGTGAGGCAATATGCTCGACTCGTTGCTCCTACAATGAGCAGTTCTTC. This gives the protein CASSEAICSTRCSYNEQFF.

As DNA, the CDR3 is TGTGCCAGCAGTTTAGGGGAGGGGACTGAAGCTTTCTTT. It specifies CASSLGEGTEAFF. The rearrangement joins TRBV28 to TRBJ1-1; D might be TRBD1 (5 bases). The CDR3 is made up of 13 amino acids. The ends were cut back, 2 bases at V and 5 bases at J, with 9 bases in the middle. Germline V gene sequence: CDR1 MDHEN, CDR2 SYDVKM.

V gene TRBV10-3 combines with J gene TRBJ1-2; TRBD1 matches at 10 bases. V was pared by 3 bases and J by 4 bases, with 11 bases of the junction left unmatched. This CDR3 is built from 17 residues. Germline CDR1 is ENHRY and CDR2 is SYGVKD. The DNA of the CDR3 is TGTGCCATCAGTGAAAGTGCCTCGGACAGGGGGTTCTATGGCTACACCTTC. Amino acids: CAISESASDRGFYGYTF.

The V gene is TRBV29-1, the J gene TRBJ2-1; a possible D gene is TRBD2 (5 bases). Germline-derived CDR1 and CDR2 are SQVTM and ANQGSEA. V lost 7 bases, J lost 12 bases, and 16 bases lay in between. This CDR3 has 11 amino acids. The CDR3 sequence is CSAEGSGPQFF. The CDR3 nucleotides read TGCAGCGCCGAGGGCAGCGGACCGCAGTTCTTC.

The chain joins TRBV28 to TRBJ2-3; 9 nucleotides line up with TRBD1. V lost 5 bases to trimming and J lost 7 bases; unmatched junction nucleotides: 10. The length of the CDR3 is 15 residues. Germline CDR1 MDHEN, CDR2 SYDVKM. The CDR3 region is CASSIRDRVINTQYF. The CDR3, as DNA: TGTGCCAGCAGTATCCGGGACAGGGTCATAAATACGCAGTATTTT. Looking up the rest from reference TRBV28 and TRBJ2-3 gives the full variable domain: DVKVTQSSRYLVKRTGEKVFLECVQDMDHENMFWYRQDPGLGLRLIYFSYDVKMKEKGDIPEGYSVSREKKERFSLILESASTNQTSMYLCASSIRDRVINTQYFGPGTRLTVL.

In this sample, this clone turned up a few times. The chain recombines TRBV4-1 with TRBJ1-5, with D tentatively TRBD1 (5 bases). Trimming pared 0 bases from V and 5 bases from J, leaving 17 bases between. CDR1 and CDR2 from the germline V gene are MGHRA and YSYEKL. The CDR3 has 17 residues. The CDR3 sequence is CASSQEVYRQEDQPQHF. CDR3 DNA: TGCGCCAGCAGCCAAGAAGTGTACAGGCAAGAGGATCAGCCCCAGCATTTT.

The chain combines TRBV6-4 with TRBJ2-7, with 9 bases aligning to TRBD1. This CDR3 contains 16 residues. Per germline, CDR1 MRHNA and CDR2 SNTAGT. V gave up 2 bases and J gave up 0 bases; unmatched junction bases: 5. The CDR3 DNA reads TGTGCCAGCAGTGACCCCGGGACAGGGACCTCCTACGAGCAGTACTTC. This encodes CASSDPGTGTSYEQYF.

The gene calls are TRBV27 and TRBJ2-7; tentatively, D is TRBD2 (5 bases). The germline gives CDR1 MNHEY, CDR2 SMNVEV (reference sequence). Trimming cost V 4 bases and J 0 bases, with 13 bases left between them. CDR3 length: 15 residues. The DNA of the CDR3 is TGTGCCAGCAGTTCGACTACGTTTAGCTCCTACGAGCAGTACTTC. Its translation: CASSSTTFSSYEQYF.

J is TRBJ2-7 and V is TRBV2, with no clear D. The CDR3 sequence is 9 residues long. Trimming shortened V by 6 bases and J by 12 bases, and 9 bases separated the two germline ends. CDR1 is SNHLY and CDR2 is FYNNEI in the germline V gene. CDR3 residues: CASSPRPYF. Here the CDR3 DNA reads TGTGCCAGCAGCCCCCGTCCGTACTTC.

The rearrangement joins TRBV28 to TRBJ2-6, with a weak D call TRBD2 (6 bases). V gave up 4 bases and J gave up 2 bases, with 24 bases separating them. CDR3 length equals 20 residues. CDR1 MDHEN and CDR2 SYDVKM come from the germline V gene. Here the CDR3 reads CASSWRDTKGKWAGANVLTF. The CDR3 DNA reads TGTGCCAGCAGTTGGCGGGATACTAAGGGAAAGTGGGCTGGGGCCAACGTCCTGACTTTC.

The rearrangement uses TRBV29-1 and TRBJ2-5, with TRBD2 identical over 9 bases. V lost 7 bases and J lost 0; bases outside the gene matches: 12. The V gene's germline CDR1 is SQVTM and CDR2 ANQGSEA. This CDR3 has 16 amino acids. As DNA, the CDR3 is TGCAGCGCTCCCCCGGGACTAGCTCATCACCAAGAGACCCAGTACTTC. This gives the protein CSAPPGLAHHQETQYF.

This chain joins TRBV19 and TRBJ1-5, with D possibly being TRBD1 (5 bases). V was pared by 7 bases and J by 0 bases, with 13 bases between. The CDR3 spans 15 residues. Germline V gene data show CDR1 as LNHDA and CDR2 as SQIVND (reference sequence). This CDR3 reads CASNKSGLSNQPQHF. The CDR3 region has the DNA TGTGCCAGTAATAAATCGGGACTTAGCAATCAGCCCCAGCATTTT. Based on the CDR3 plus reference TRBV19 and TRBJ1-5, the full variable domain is DGGITQSPKYLFRKEGQNVTLSCEQNLNHDAMYWYRQDPGQGLRLIYYSQIVNDFQKGDIAEGYSVSREKKESFPLTVTSAQKNPTAFYLCASNKSGLSNQPQHFGDGTRLSIL.

CDR3 bases: TGTGCCAGCAGCTTACCCACCGACGGGACAGGGGCCGGCGGGGAGCTGTTTTTT. Protein: CASSLPTDGTGAGGELFF. The chain has TRBV7-2 and TRBJ2-2; 10 bases fit TRBD1. V shed 2 bases and J 7 bases; nucleotides not matched to a gene: 13. CDR1 and CDR2 from the germline V gene are SGHTA and FQGNSA. The CDR3 totals 18 residues. The whole variable domain, filled in from reference TRBV7-2 and TRBJ2-2, reads GAGVSQSPSNKVTEKGKDVELRCDPISGHTALYWYRQSLGQGLEFLIYFQGNSAPDKSGLPSDRFSAERTGGSVSTLTIQRTQQEDSAVYLCASSLPTDGTGAGGELFFGEGSRLTVL.

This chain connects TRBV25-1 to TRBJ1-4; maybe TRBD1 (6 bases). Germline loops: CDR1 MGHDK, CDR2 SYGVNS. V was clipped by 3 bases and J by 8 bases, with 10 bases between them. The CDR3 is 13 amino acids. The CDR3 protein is CASSEAGGEKLFF. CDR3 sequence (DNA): TGTGCCAGCAGTGAGGCGGGGGGCGAAAAACTGTTTTTT.

The DNA of the CDR3 is TGTGCCAGCAGTAACGCGAAACAGGTCCAAAGCTCCTACGAGCAGTACTTC. This sequence encodes CASSNAKQVQSSYEQYF. The J gene is TRBJ2-7, the V gene TRBV27; perhaps TRBD1 as D (5 bases). Germline lookup yields CDR1 MNHEY and CDR2 SMNVEV (reference sequence). The CDR3 covers 17 residues. Trimming cost V 5 bases and J 0 bases, with 20 bases left between them.

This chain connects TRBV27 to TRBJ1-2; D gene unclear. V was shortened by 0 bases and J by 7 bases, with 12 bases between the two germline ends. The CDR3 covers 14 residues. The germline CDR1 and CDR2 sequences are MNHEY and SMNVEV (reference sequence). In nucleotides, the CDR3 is TGTGCCAGCAGTTTATCAGGGATCGAGGGTGGCTACACCTTC. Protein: CASSLSGIEGGYTF.

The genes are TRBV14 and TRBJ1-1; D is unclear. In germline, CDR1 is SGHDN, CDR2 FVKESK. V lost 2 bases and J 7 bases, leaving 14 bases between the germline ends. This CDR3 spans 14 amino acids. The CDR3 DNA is TGTGCCAGCAGCCAATCGAGGGATAAAGGTGAAGCTTTCTTT. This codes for CASSQSRDKGEAFF.

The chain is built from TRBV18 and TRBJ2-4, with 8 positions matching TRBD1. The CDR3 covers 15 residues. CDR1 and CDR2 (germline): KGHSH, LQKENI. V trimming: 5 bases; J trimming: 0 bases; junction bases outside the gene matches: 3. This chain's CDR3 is CASSSTGGAKNIQYF. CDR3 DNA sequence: TGTGCCAGCTCATCAACAGGGGGAGCCAAAAACATTCAGTACTTC. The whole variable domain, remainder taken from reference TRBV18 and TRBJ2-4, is NAGVMQNPRHLVRRRGQEARLRCSPMKGHSHVYWYRQLPEEGLKFMVYLQKENIIDESGMPKERFSAEFPKEGPSILRIQQVVRGDSAAYFCASSSTGGAKNIQYFGAGTRLSVL.

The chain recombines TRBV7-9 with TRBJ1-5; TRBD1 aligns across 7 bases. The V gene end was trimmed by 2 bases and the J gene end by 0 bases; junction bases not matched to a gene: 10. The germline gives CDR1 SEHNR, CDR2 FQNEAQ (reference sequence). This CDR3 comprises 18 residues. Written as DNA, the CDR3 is TGTGCCAGCAGCTTACGCCCGGGACAGATACATAGCAATCAGCCCCAGCATTTT. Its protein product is CASSLRPGQIHSNQPQHF.

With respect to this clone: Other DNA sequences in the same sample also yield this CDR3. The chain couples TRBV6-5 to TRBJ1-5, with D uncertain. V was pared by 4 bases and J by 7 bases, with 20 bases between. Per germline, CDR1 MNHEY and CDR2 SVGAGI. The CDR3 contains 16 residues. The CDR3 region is CASSSHSSPPGQPQHF. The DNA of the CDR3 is TGTGCCAGCAGTTCCCATTCTTCACCCCCTGGCCAGCCCCAGCATTTT.

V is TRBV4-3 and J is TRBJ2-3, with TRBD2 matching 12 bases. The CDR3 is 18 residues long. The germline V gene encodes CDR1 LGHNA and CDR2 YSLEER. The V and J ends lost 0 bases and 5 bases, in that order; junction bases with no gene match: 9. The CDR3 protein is CASSQEGGALAGGDTQYF. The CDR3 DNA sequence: TGCGCCAGCAGCCAAGAAGGTGGGGCACTAGCGGGAGGAGATACGCAGTATTTT.